This T cell receptor (beta chain) stems from a study of control samples from healthy donors and cancer patients. The CDR3 runs 15 residues. V lost 5 bases and J lost 0, with 13 bases in between. Germline V gene sequence: CDR1 MNHEY, CDR2 SMNVEV (reference sequence). Sequenced by immunoSEQ multiplex PCR; TCRdb stores in-frame clones only, minus some. The sample lists 20,000 to 25,000 clones, around 84% seen once, with approximately 25% in the top ten. This clonotype originated in a man aged 55 to 70 with colorectal cancer. The sequenced sample was PBMCs. V usage is TRBV27 and J usage is TRBJ2-5; unclear D gene. CDR3 in DNA: TGTGCCAGCAGTAAGCTTTTGGGGAACCAAGAGACCCAGTACTTC. Its protein product is CASSKLLGNQETQYF.